This T cell receptor beta chain is from a study of blood T cell repertoires in COVID-19. Overall study: Samples taken during acute and convalescent COVID-19 were collected in the United States, Italy and Spain. Sources were T cells, B-cell-depleted T cells, or PBMCs; the material itself was cDNA or gDNA.

In the original analysis: Cell counts per sample came from amplifying reference gene primers. Data came from immunoSEQ multiplex PCR; TCRdb stores just in-frame clones and leaves some out. V, J and clone size are taken as reported in that table, and D and trimming were inferred from the DNA itself. Seen here are 65,000 to 90,000 clones, roughly 87% observed once, and the top ten hold under 9.5%. V lost 1 base, J lost 5 bases, and 13 bases lay in between. The CDR3 length is 15 residues. Per germline, CDR1 SGDLS and CDR2 YYNGEE. The receptor's source is a man aged 30 to 45 with acute or convalescent COVID-19. The sequenced sample consisted of peripheral blood. The V call is TRBV9, the J call TRBJ2-1; no clear D. The CDR3 bases are TGTGCCAGCAGCGTAAATGGCGAGGCGCACAATGAGCAGTTCTTC. This sequence encodes CASSVNGEAHNEQFF.